The entry that follows covers one T cell receptor (beta chain) sequence. Its cognate antigen is unknown. This table comes from immunoSEQ multiplex PCR, and its TCRdb copy is limited to in-frame clones, with some not included. The sample holds more than 150,000 clones; approximately 87% are singletons and the top ten take 8% to 10%. After removal of 2 bases from V and 2 bases from J, the junction contained 5 bases not matched to a gene. CDR3 length: 16 amino acids. Germline V CDR1 and CDR2: SGHRS, YFSETQ. This entry belongs to a study of T cell responses to AZD1222 COVID-19 vaccine. Notes on the study in general: A rise in Spike-specific TCR breadth and depth followed two AZD1222 doses.

The chain couples TRBV5-1 to TRBJ1-1, with 11 nucleotides matching TRBD1. The source of this sequence is an adult who received the AZD1222 COVID-19 vaccine. Sequenced material: peripheral blood, taken 28 days after the second AZD1222 dose. CDR3 protein: CASSFWTGGDNTEAFF. CDR3 nucleotide sequence: TGCGCCAGCAGCTTCTGGACAGGGGGCGATAACACTGAAGCTTTCTTT. The full variable domain, completed using reference TRBV5-1 and TRBJ1-1, is KAGVTQTPRYLIKTRGQQVTLSCSPISGHRSVSWYQQTPGQGLQFLFEYFSETQRNKGNFPGRFSGRQFSNSRSEMNVSTLELGDSALYLCASSFWTGGDNTEAFFGQGTRLTVV.